This T cell receptor beta chain derives from a study of T cell changes during pregnancy in multiple sclerosis. Unmatched junction bases numbered 11, after V lost 5 bases and J lost 7 bases. The CDR3 runs to 16 residues. In germline, CDR1 is LNHDA, CDR2 SQIVND (reference sequence). The protocol was immunoSEQ multiplex PCR, while the TCRdb copy is restricted to in-frame clones and leaves out a portion. Of approximately 94,000 clones in the sample, 80% to 95% were seen once. The sequences come from peripheral blood, collected after pregnancy. The receptor was isolated from a female donor with multiple sclerosis, enrolled in a pregnancy study. The chain uses TRBV19 and TRBJ1-4, with 9 bases identical to TRBD1. CDR3 in amino acids: CASSVPWDRDLEKLFF. The CDR3 region has the DNA TGTGCCAGTAGTGTACCCTGGGACAGGGATCTTGAAAAACTGTTTTTT. The variable domain in full, completed from reference TRBV19 and TRBJ1-4, reads DGGITQSPKYLFRKEGQNVTLSCEQNLNHDAMYWYRQDPGQGLRLIYYSQIVNDFQKGDIAEGYSVSREKKESFPLTVTSAQKNPTAFYLCASSVPWDRDLEKLFFGSGTQLSVL.